This is a list of T cell receptor beta chains from one sample in a study of T cell responses to AZD1222 COVID-19 vaccine. TCRdb's copy holds only in-frame clones and misses some; the assay was immunoSEQ multiplex PCR. The top ten clones hold about 3% of a sample with about 120,000 clones, 85% to 95% of them seen once. This material consisted of peripheral blood, taken on day 0 of AZD1222 vaccination. These receptor sequences come from an adult in good health. Both conserved end residues are part of each CDR3.

v_call: TRBV19
j_call: TRBJ1-1
cdr3_aa: CASSIVSPQGAFF

v_call: TRBV16
j_call: TRBJ2-1
cdr3_aa: CASSQSLRTSGSGSSYNEQFF

v_call: TRBV2
j_call: TRBJ1-3
cdr3_aa: CASSMGTGVRNTIYF

v_call: TRBV2
j_call: TRBJ2-1
cdr3_aa: CASSIPFAGGPNNEQFF

v_call: TRBV9
j_call: TRBJ1-6
cdr3_aa: CASSPFGRTVNNSPLHF

v_call: TRBV15
j_call: TRBJ2-3
cdr3_aa: CATSKPTGGTDTQYF

v_call: TRBV19
j_call: TRBJ1-3
cdr3_aa: CASSRAARGNTIYF

v_call: TRBV28
j_call: TRBJ1-3
cdr3_aa: CASRRDSSSSGNTIYF

v_call: TRBV3-1/TRBV3-2
j_call: TRBJ1-2
cdr3_aa: CASSQELRAVGGYTF

v_call: TRBV20-1
j_call: TRBJ1-4
cdr3_aa: CSLPWNEKLFF